The 23 T cell receptor beta chains below come from one sample, sequenced in a study of OX40 agonist ivuxolimab in advanced cancers. The protocol was immunoSEQ multiplex PCR, while the TCRdb copy is restricted to in-frame clones and leaves out a portion. The table shows about 84,000 clones, with 85% to 95% occurring only once. This specimen was CD4+ or CD8+ T cells sorted from blood, taken in a trial of the OX40 agonist ivuxolimab. These receptors were obtained from an adult with an advanced solid tumor such as melanoma, head and neck, liver or kidney cancer.

This clone is classed as medium-sized (0.01 to 0.1%). The V gene is TRBV21-1, the J gene TRBJ2-7; TRBD2 is taken as the D call from the table, unchecked against the DNA. TRBV21-1 is deemed a pseudogene. The CDR3 extends over 13 amino acids. The CDR3 is CASLPEVGPEPYF. CDR3 sequence (DNA): TGTGCCAGCCTTCCGGAGGTAGGGCCTGAACCGTACTTC.

The chain joins TRBV4-3 to TRBJ1-1, with D tentatively TRBD1 (5 bases). The CDR3 runs 18 residues. V gave up 5 bases and J gave up 3 bases, with 25 bases separating them. Germline CDR1 reads LGHNA; CDR2 reads YSLEER. CDR3 amino acids: CASSSRAGRTLGDTEAFF. The CDR3 DNA sequence: TGCGCCAGCAGCTCTAGAGCCGGACGGACCTTGGGGGACACTGAAGCTTTCTTT.

The rearrangement uses TRBV4-3 and TRBJ2-1; a weak D match, TRBD2 (6 bases). Germline CDR1 LGHNA, CDR2 YSLEER. The length of the CDR3 is 15 residues. The ends were cut back, 4 bases at V and 7 bases at J, with 17 bases in the middle. CDR3 sequence reads: CASSLDPGLVNEQFF. CDR3 coding DNA: TGCGCCAGCAGCCTCGACCCGGGACTGGTGAATGAGCAGTTCTTC.

The V gene is TRBV4-1, the J gene TRBJ2-1; 12 nucleotides match TRBD2. V trimming: 4 bases; J trimming: 0 bases; junction bases outside the gene matches: 7. Germline V gives CDR1 MGHRA, CDR2 YSYEKL. The length of the CDR3 is 18 residues. The CDR3 DNA reads as TGCGCCAGCAGCCGTGGACTAGCGGGACAGAGCTCCTACAATGAGCAGTTCTTC. Protein sequence: CASSRGLAGQSSYNEQFF.

The V and J genes are TRBV6-1 and TRBJ2-7; 7 bases agree with TRBD1. The junction had 14 bases not matched to a gene; V was cut back by 3 bases and J by 3 bases. The CDR3 is made up of 17 amino acids. CDR1 and CDR2 from the germline V gene are MNHNS and SASEGT. DNA of the CDR3: TGTGCCAGCAGTGAGAGGTGGCAGGGGGAACATAACTACGAGCAGTACTTC. It yields the protein CASSERWQGEHNYEQYF.

This CDR3 reads CASTRVTSGPYNEQFF. CDR3 DNA: TGTGCCAGCACCCGCGTGACTAGCGGACCTTACAATGAGCAGTTCTTC. This chain links TRBV6-6 with TRBJ2-1, with 9 positions matching TRBD2. The CDR3 is 16 residues long. Germline V gene sequence: CDR1 MNHNY, CDR2 SVGAGI (reference sequence). V shed 7 bases, J shed 4 bases, and the junction held 11 bases outside the gene matches.

The chain carries TRBV6-1 and TRBJ2-2, with D maybe TRBD2 (5 bases). CDR3 size: 15 residues. V dropped 5 bases and J dropped 3 bases, with 13 bases sitting between them. Germline V CDR1 and CDR2: MNHNS, SASEGT. CDR3 in amino acids: CASSIREFDTGELFF. The CDR3 DNA is TGTGCCAGCAGTATTAGGGAGTTCGACACCGGGGAGCTGTTTTTT.

This sequence joins TRBV7-3 and TRBJ2-7; D perhaps matches TRBD2 (6 bases). The length of the CDR3 is 19 residues. Germline values: CDR1 SGHTA, CDR2 FQGTGA. The ends were cut back, 4 bases at V and 0 bases at J, with 25 bases in the middle. The CDR3 sequence is CASSSSIGWVAVPSYEQYF. The CDR3 coding sequence is TGTGCCAGCAGCTCCTCAATCGGGTGGGTAGCGGTACCCTCCTACGAGCAGTACTTC.

This chain connects TRBV27 to TRBJ2-7, with TRBD1 matching 10 bases. V lost 6 bases, J lost 1 base, and 3 bases stayed unmatched. The germline V gene has CDR1 MNHEY and CDR2 SMNVEV (reference sequence). This CDR3 contains 14 residues. Written as DNA, the CDR3 is TGTGCCAGCAGACCGGGACAGGGGTCCTACGAGCAGTACTTC. It codes for CASRPGQGSYEQYF.

The chain has TRBV13 and TRBJ2-3; TRBD1 might be the D (6 bases). The CDR3 has 15 amino acids. Trimming pared 4 bases from V and 2 bases from J, leaving 13 bases between. Germline V CDR1 and CDR2: PRHDT, FYEKMQ (reference sequence). The CDR3 DNA sequence: TGTGCCAGCAGCTGGCAGGGGATCCCCACAGATACGCAGTATTTT. It codes for CASSWQGIPTDTQYF.

This chain joins TRBV11-2 and TRBJ2-7; D gene unclear. The CDR3 is 11 amino acids. V lost 5 bases and J lost 3, with 5 bases in between. Germline V gene lookup returns CDR1 SGHAT and CDR2 FQNNGV. The CDR3 sequence is CASSTSYEQYF. In DNA form, the CDR3 reads TGTGCCAGCAGCACCAGCTACGAGCAGTACTTC. The entire variable domain, with the rest obtained from reference TRBV11-2 and TRBJ2-7, is as follows: EAGVAQSPRYKIIEKRQSVAFWCNPISGHATLYWYQQILGQGPKLLIQFQNNGVVDDSQLPKDRFSAERLKGVDSTLKIQPAKLEDSAVYLCASSTSYEQYFGPGTRLTVT.

V usage is TRBV6-5 and J usage is TRBJ1-2; no reliable D call. Germline V gene lookup returns CDR1 MNHEY and CDR2 SVGAGI. This CDR3 comprises 8 residues. V was cut by 9 bases and J by 5 bases, with 1 base left in between. The CDR3 region has the DNA TGTGCCAGTTATGGCTACACCTTC. Encoded protein: CASYGYTF.

V is TRBV10-3 and J is TRBJ2-2; 8 positions match TRBD2. Germline V gene lookup returns CDR1 ENHRY and CDR2 SYGVKD. CDR3 length: 14 residues. J gave up 7 bases and V 8 bases, and 9 bases lay outside the gene matches. CDR3 DNA: TGTGCCATCCGGGGGGGCGGGGACGGCGGGGAGCTGTTTTTT. Translating it yields CAIRGGGDGGELFF.

The gene calls are TRBV28 and TRBJ2-3, with D tentatively TRBD2 (6 bases). V was pared by 6 bases and J by 0 bases, with 16 bases between. CDR3 length: 16 amino acids. The germline gives CDR1 MDHEN, CDR2 SYDVKM. The CDR3 is CASSPITGTSTDTQYF. For the CDR3, the DNA is TGTGCCAGCAGCCCTATTACCGGGACTAGCACAGATACGCAGTATTTT.

V is TRBV7-3 and J is TRBJ2-6, with 11 bases matching TRBD1. The V gene's germline CDR1 is SGHTA and CDR2 FQGTGA. The CDR3 extends over 19 amino acids. The V gene end was trimmed by 5 bases and the J gene end by 0 bases; junction bases not matched to a gene: 9. This chain's CDR3 is CASSQTPGQGGSGANVLTF. The CDR3 DNA reads TGTGCCAGCAGCCAAACCCCGGGACAGGGGGGCTCTGGGGCCAACGTCCTGACTTTC. The whole variable domain, filled in from reference TRBV7-3 and TRBJ2-6, reads GAGVSQTPSNKVTEKGKYVELRCDPISGHTALYWYRQSLGQGPEFLIYFQGTGAADDSGLPNDRFFAVRPEGSVSTLKIQRTERGDSAVYLCASSQTPGQGGSGANVLTFGAGSRLTVL.

The V and J genes are TRBV14 and TRBJ1-5; D is perhaps TRBD1 (5 bases). The CDR3 runs to 15 residues. CDR1 is SGHDN and CDR2 is FVKESK in the germline V gene. V shed 1 base and J shed 2 bases, with 9 bases lying between them. The DNA for the CDR3 is TGTGCCAGCAGCCAAGGAGGGGCGGGCAATCAGCCCCAGCATTTT. Amino acid sequence: CASSQGGAGNQPQHF.

The rearrangement links TRBV7-9 to TRBJ2-7; D ambiguous. The CDR3 covers 14 residues. Germline V gene sequence: CDR1 SEHNR, CDR2 FQNEAQ (reference sequence). Deletions cut 0 bases from V and 4 bases from J, with 10 bases between. The CDR3 DNA reads TGTGCCAGCAGCTTAGCAGTCTCTACTTACGAGCAGTACTTC. Protein product: CASSLAVSTYEQYF.

V is TRBV9 and J is TRBJ2-7; 11 bases match TRBD2. The CDR3 is 16 residues long. The germline V gene has CDR1 SGDLS and CDR2 YYNGEE. V was clipped by 4 bases and J by 2 bases; unmatched bases: 8. CDR3 loop: CASSPWTSGPTYEQYF. CDR3 coding DNA: TGTGCCAGCAGCCCGTGGACTAGCGGGCCTACCTACGAGCAGTACTTC.

This chain joins TRBV5-5 and TRBJ2-7; no definite D call. Germline V gene data show CDR1 as SGHKS and CDR2 as YYEKEE (reference sequence). The V and J ends lost 0 bases and 0 bases respectively, with 19 bases between them. This CDR3 contains 18 residues. The chain's CDR3 is CASSLAITPPSSSYEQYF. The CDR3, as DNA: TGTGCCAGCAGCTTGGCCATTACGCCGCCCTCAAGCTCCTACGAGCAGTACTTC.

CDR3 loop: CVSGGGIYGYTF. CDR3 nucleotides: TGTGTCTCAGGAGGGGGTATCTATGGCTACACCTTC. The chain recombines TRBV11-2 with TRBJ1-2, with a possible D match to TRBD1 (6 bases). CDR3 length: 12 amino acids. Germline values: CDR1 SGHAT, CDR2 FQNNGV.

The rearrangement uses TRBV19 and TRBJ2-2, with D possibly TRBD2 on 6 matching bases. This CDR3 comprises 16 residues. CDR1 is LNHDA and CDR2 is SQIVND in the germline V gene (reference sequence). Trimming cost V 0 bases and J 5 bases, with 13 bases left between them. Here the CDR3 DNA reads TGTGCCAGTAGTATAGATCTATTAGGAGGGACCGGGGAGCTGTTTTTT. Its translation is CASSIDLLGGTGELFF.

In the case of this clone: Other nucleotide sequences in the sample specify the same CDR3. The genes are TRBV7-9 and TRBJ2-2; 9 bases line up with TRBD1. Losses at the gene ends were 4 bases for V and 2 bases for J; bases not matched to a gene: 5. CDR1 is SEHNR, CDR2 FQNEAQ, per germline (reference sequence). This CDR3 is built from 16 residues. CDR3 residues: CASSSPGQGNTGELFF. CDR3 nucleotide sequence: TGTGCCAGCAGCTCTCCGGGACAGGGTAACACCGGGGAGCTGTTTTTT.

CDR3 protein: CASSHLAGSPLYEQYF. CDR3 in DNA: TGTGCCAGCAGCCACTTAGCGGGATCACCTTTATACGAGCAGTACTTC. V gene TRBV7-9 combines with J gene TRBJ2-5; 8 positions match TRBD2. The DNA matches TRBJ2-7 better at its end, which makes the J call doubtful. The CDR3 is 16 residues long. CDR1 is SEHNR and CDR2 is FQNEAQ in the germline V gene (reference sequence).